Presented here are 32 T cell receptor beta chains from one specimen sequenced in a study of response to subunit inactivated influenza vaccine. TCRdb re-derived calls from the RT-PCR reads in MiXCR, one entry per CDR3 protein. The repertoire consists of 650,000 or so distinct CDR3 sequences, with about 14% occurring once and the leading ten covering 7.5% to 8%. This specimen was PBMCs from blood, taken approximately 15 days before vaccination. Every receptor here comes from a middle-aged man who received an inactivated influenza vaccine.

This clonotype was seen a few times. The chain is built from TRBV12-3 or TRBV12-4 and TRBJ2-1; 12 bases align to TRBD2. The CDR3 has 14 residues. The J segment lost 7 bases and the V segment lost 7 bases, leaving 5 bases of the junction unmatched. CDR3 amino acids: CASNLLAGGNEQFF. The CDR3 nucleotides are TGTGCCAGCAACCTCCTAGCGGGAGGGAATGAGCAGTTCTTC.

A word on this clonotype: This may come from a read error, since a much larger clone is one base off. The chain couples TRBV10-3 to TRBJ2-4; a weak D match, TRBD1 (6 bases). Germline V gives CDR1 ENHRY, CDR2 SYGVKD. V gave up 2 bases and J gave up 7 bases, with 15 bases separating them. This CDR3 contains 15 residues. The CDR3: CAISEPVGGINIQYF. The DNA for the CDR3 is TGTGCCATCAGTGAGCCGGTAGGGGGTATTAACATTCAGTACTTC.

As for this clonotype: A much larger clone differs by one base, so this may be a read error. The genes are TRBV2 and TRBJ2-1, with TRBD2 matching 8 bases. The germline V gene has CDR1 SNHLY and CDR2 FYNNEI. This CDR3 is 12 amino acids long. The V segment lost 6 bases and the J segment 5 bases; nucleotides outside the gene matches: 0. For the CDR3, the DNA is TGTGCCAGCAGACTAGCGGACAATGAGCAGTTCTTC. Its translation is CASRLADNEQFF.

The CDR3: CASRWGHNEQFF. Here the CDR3 DNA reads TGTGCCAGCAGGTGGGGTCACAATGAGCAGTTCTTC. The genes are TRBV7-9 and TRBJ2-1; no reliable D call. The CDR3 is 12 amino acids. Between the trimmed V and J ends, which lost 6 bases and 5 bases, there was a span of 8 bases. Germline loops: CDR1 SEHNR, CDR2 FQNEAQ (reference sequence).

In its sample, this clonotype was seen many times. The chain's CDR3 is CASSPSGGGLQETQYF. DNA for the CDR3: TGCGCCAGCAGCCCCTCGGGAGGAGGTTTACAAGAGACCCAGTACTTC. This chain joins TRBV5-1 and TRBJ2-5, with 7 bases that match TRBD2. CDR1 and CDR2 from the germline V gene are SGHRS and YFSETQ. There are 16 residues in the CDR3. The trim removed 4 bases at V and 2 bases at J, leaving 11 bases unmatched.

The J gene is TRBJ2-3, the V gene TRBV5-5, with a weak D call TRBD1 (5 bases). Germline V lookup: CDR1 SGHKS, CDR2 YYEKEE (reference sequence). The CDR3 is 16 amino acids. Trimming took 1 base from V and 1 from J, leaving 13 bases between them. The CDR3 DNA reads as TGTGCCAGCAGCTTGAGTTTGGGCAGGGGCACAGATACGCAGTATTTT. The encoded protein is CASSLSLGRGTDTQYF.

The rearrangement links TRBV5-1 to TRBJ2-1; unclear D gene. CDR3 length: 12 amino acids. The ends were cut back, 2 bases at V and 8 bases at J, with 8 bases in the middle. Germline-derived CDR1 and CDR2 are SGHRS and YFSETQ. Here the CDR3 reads CASSLGLYEQFF. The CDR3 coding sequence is TGCGCCAGCAGCTTAGGGTTATATGAGCAGTTCTTC. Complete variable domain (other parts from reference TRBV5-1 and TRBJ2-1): KAGVTQTPRYLIKTRGQQVTLSCSPISGHRSVSWYQQTPGQGLQFLFEYFSETQRNKGNFPGRFSGRQFSNSRSEMNVSTLELGDSALYLCASSLGLYEQFFGPGTRLTVL.

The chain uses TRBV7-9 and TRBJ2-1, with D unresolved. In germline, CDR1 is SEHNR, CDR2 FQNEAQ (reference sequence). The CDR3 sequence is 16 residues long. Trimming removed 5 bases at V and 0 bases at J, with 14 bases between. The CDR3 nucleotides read TGTGCCAGCAGCCCCGGACCGCCGCTCTCCTACAATGAGCAGTTCTTC. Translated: CASSPGPPLSYNEQFF.

The CDR3: CASSKHGTATNEKLFF. In DNA, the CDR3 is TGTGCCAGCAGCAAGCACGGGACAGCAACTAATGAAAAACTGTTTTTT. The chain uses TRBV7-2 and TRBJ1-4; TRBD1 agrees at 7 bases. The germline V gene has CDR1 SGHTA and CDR2 FQGNSA. V lost 5 bases, J lost 0 bases, and 6 bases stayed unmatched. The CDR3 has 16 amino acids.

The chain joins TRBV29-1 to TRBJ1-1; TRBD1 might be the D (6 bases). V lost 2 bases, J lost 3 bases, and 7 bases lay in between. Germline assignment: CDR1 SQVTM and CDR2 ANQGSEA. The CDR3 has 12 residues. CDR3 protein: CSVEHRDTEAFF. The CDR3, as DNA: TGCAGCGTTGAACACAGGGACACTGAAGCTTTCTTT.

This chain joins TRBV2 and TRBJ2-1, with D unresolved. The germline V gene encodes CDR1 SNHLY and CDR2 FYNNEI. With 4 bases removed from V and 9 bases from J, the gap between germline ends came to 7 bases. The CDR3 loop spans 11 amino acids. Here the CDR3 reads CASSAASEQFF. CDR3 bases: TGTGCCAGCAGTGCCGCGAGTGAGCAGTTCTTC.

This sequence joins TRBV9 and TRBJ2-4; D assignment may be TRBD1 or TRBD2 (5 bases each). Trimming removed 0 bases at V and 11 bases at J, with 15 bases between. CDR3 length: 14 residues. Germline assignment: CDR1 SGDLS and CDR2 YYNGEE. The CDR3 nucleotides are TGTGCCAGCAGCGTAGGGGGGACGGAGAGTCTTCAGTACTTC. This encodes CASSVGGTESLQYF.

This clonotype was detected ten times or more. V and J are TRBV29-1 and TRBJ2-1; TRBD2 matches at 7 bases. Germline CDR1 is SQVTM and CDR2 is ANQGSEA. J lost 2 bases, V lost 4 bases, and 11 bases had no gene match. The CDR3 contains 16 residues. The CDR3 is CSVVGLAEIAYNEQFF. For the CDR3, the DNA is TGCAGCGTTGTGGGCCTAGCGGAGATAGCCTACAATGAGCAGTTCTTC.

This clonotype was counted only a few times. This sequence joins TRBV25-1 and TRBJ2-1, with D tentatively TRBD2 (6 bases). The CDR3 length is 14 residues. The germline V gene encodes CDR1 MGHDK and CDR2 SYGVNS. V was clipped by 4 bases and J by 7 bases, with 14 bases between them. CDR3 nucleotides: TGTGCCAGCAGTGGGCCTGGGGGGACGAATGAGCAGTTCTTC. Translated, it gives CASSGPGGTNEQFF. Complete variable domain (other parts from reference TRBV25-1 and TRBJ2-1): EADIYQTPRYLVIGTGKKITLECSQTMGHDKMYWYQQDPGMELHLIHYSYGVNSTEKGDLSSESTVSRIRTEHFPLTLESARPSHTSQYLCASSGPGGTNEQFFGPGTRLTVL.

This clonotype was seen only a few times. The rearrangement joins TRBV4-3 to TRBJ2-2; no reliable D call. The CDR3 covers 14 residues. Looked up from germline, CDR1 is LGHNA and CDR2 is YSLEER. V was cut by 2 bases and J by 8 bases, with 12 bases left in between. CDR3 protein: CASSQRVSGGELFF. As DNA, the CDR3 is TGCGCCAGCAGCCAACGGGTCTCTGGGGGGGAGCTGTTTTTT.

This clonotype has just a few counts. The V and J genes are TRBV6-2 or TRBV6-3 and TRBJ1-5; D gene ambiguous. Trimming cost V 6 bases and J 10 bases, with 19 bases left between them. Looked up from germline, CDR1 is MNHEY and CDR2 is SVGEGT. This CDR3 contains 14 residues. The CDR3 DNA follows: TGTGCCAGCAGCTCTTTGGGTGGGAGAGTTCCCCAGCATTTT. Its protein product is CASSSLGGRVPQHF.

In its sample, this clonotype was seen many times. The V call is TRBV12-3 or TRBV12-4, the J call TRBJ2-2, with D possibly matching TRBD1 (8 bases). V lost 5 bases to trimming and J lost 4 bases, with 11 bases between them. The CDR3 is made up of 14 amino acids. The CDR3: CASSNRGGTGELFF. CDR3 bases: TGTGCCAGCAGTAACAGGGGGGGCACCGGGGAGCTGTTTTTT.

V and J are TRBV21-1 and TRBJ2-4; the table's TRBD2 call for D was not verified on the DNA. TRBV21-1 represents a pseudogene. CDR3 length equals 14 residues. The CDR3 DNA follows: TGTGCCAGCACCAAATGGAGTAGTGGGACCATTCAGTACTTC. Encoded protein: CASTKWSSGTIQYF.

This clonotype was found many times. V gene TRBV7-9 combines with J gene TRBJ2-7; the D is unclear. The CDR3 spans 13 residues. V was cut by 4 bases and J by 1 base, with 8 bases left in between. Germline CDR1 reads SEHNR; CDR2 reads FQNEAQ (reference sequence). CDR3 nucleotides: TGTGCCAGCAGCTACCCAGGTTCCTACGAGCAGTACTTC. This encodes CASSYPGSYEQYF. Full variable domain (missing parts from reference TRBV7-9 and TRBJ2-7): DTGVSQNPRHKITKRGQNVTFRCDPISEHNRLYWYRQTLGQGPEFLTYFQNEAQLEKSRLLSDRFSAERPKGSFSTLEIQRTEQGDSAMYLCASSYPGSYEQYFGPGTRLTVT.

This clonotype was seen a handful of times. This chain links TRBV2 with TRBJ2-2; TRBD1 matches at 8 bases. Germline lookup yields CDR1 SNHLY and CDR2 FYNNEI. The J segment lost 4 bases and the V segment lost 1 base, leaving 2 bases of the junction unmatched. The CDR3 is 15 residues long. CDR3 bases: TGTGCCAGCAGTGAAGGACAGGGGACCACCGGGGAGCTGTTTTTT. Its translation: CASSEGQGTTGELFF. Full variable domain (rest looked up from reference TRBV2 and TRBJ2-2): EPEVTQTPSHQVTQMGQEVILRCVPISNHLYFYWYRQILGQKVEFLVSFYNNEISEKSEIFDDQFSVERPDGSNFTLKIRSTKLEDSAMYFCASSEGQGTTGELFFGEGSRLTVL.

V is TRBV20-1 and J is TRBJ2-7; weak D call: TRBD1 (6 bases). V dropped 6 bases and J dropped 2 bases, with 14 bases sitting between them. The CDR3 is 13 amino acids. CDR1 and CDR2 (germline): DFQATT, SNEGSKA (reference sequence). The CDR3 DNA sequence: TGCAGTGCCCCGTGGACAGCCACCTACGAGCAGTACTTC. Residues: CSAPWTATYEQYF.

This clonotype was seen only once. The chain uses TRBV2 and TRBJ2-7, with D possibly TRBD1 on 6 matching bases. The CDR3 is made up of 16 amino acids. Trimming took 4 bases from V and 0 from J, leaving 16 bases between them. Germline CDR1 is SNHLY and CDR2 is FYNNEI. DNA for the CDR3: TGTGCCAGCAGTGGAAGTACGAGACAGGTCTCCTACGAGCAGTACTTC. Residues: CASSGSTRQVSYEQYF.

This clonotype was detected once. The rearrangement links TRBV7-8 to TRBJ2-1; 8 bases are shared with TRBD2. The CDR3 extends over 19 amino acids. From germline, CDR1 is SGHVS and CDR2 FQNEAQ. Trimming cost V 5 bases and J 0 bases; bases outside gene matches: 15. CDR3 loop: CASSTHRRQRGSSYNEQFF. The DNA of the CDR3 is TGTGCCAGCAGCACACACCGCCGACAGCGGGGGAGCTCCTACAATGAGCAGTTCTTC.

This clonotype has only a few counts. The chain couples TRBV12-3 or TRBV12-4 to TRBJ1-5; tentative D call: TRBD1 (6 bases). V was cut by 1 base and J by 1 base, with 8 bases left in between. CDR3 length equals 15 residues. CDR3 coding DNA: TGTGCCAGCAGTTTAGTACAGGGAAGCAATCAGCCCCAGCATTTT. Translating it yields CASSLVQGSNQPQHF.

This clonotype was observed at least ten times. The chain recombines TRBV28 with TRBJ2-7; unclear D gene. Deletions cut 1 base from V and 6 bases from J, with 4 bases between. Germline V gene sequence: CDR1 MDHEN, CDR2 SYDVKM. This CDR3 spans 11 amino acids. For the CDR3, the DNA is TGTGCCAGCAGTTTATTGGGCGAGCAGTACTTC. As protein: CASSLLGEQYF.

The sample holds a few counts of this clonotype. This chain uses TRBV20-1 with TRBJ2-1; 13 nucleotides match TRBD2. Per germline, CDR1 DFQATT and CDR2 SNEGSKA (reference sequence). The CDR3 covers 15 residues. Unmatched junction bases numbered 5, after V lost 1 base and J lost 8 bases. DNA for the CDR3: TGCAGTGCTAGAGGGACTAGCGGGAGTGTGGATGAGCAGTTCTTC. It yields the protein CSARGTSGSVDEQFF.

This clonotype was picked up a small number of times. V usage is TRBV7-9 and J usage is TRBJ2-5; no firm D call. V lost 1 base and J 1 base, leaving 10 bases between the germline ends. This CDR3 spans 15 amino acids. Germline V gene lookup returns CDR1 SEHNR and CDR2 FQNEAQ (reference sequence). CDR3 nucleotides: TGTGCCAGCAGCTTAGTTCAACAATCCCAAGAGACCCAGTACTTC. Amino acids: CASSLVQQSQETQYF.

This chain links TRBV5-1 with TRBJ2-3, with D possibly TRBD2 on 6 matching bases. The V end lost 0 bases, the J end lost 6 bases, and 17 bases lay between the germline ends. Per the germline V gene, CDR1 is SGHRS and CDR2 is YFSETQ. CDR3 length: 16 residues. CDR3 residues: CASSLAGSSNSDTQYF. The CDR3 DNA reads TGCGCCAGCAGCTTGGCCGGGAGTAGCAATTCGGATACGCAGTATTTT. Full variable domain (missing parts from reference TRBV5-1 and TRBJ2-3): KAGVTQTPRYLIKTRGQQVTLSCSPISGHRSVSWYQQTPGQGLQFLFEYFSETQRNKGNFPGRFSGRQFSNSRSEMNVSTLELGDSALYLCASSLAGSSNSDTQYFGPGTRLTVL.

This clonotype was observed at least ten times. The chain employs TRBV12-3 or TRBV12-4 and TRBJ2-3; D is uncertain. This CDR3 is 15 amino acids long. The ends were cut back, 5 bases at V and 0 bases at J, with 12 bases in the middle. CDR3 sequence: CASSPRSRSTDTQYF. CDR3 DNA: TGTGCCAGCAGTCCCCGGAGCAGAAGCACAGATACGCAGTATTTT.

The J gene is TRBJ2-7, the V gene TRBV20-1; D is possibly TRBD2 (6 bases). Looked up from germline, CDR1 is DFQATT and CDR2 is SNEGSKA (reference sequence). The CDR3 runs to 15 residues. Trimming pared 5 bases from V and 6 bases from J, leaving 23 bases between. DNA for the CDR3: TGCAGTGCTCGAGTGGGGGGTAGGAGTAACGGCGAGCAGTACTTC. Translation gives CSARVGGRSNGEQYF.

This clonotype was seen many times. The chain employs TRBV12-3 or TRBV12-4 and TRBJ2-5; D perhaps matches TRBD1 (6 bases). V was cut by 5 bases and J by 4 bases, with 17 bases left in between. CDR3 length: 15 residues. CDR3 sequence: CASSPRYRATETQYF. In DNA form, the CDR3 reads TGTGCCAGCAGTCCGCGATACAGGGCTACAGAGACCCAGTACTTC.

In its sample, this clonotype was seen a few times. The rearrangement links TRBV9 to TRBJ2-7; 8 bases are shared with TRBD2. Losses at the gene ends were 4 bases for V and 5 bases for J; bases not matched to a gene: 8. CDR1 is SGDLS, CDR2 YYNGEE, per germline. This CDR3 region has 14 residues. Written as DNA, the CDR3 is TGTGCCAGCAGCCAAAGCGGGAGTACCGACGAGCAGTACTTC. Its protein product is CASSQSGSTDEQYF.